These T cell receptor beta chains were read from a single sample in a study of blood T cell repertoires in COVID-19. Libraries were prepared by immunoSEQ multiplex PCR; TCRdb keeps only in-frame clonotypes and omits some of them. The sample includes under 250,000 clones, 88% of them seen just once. Sample: peripheral blood. The receptor source for this set is an elderly man with acute or convalescent COVID-19. Each CDR3 is given with its conserved first and last residue. D genes are given only for firm matches. Size is omitted from some rows. Given values are once, few, many or a class for expanded clones.

cdr3_nt cdr3_aa j_call v_call clone_size d_call
TGTGCCAGCTCACGACAGGGGGCGGCCGGTGAGCAGTTCTTC CASSRQGAAGEQFF TRBJ2-1 TRBV18 once TRBD1
TGTGCCAGCAGCCCCCGGACAGGGGCGGCCTACGAGCAGTACTTC CASSPRTGAAYEQYF TRBJ2-7 TRBV7-2 few TRBD1
TGTGCCAGCAGCCAACCGGCCGGGAAAGGTGAGCAGTTCTTC CASSQPAGKGEQFF TRBJ2-1 TRBV7-2 NA NA
TGTGCCAGCAGCGTAGACGGGAGGTCCTACAATGAGCAGTTCTTC CASSVDGRSYNEQFF TRBJ2-1 TRBV9 NA TRBD2
TGCAGCGTTGTCCAGGGGAGTAGCTACACCTTC CSVVQGSSYTF TRBJ1-2 TRBV29-1 NA NA
TGCGCCAGCAGCCCCCCGGGCACTGAAGCTTTCTTT CASSPPGTEAFF TRBJ1-1 TRBV5-1 NA NA
TGTGCCAGCAGCTTAGAGCGGCAGGGGAGAACTGAAGCTTTCTTT CASSLERQGRTEAFF TRBJ1-1 TRBV7-2 NA NA
TGTGCCAGCAGCCCGGGACTAGCGGGGGACAATGAGCAGTTCTTC CASSPGLAGDNEQFF TRBJ2-1 TRBV7-9 NA TRBD2
TGTGCCAGCACCCAAGGGGTGCACTATGGCTACACCTTC CASTQGVHYGYTF TRBJ1-2 TRBV12-3/TRBV12-4 NA NA
TGTGCCAGCAGCTTCGAGAGACGATACAGGTATGAGCAGTTCTTC CASSFERRYRYEQFF TRBJ2-1 TRBV5-5 NA NA
TGTGCCAGCAGTCAAAATCTAGATGAAGCTTTCTTT CASSQNLDEAFF TRBJ1-1 TRBV6-5 NA NA
TGTGCCAGTAGTATGGGGAGGACAGGGTCGACCGGGGAGCTGTTTTTT CASSMGRTGSTGELFF TRBJ2-2 TRBV19 NA TRBD1
TGTGCTAGCAGCTTTGGCAACCAAGAGACCCAGTACTTC CASSFGNQETQYF TRBJ2-5 TRBV7-7 NA NA
TGTGCCAGCAGCGTAGGACCGGAGAGCAATGAGCAGTTCTTC CASSVGPESNEQFF TRBJ2-1 TRBV9 NA NA
TGTGCCAGCAGTCCCGGGACTAGCGGAAACAATGAGCAGTTCTTC CASSPGTSGNNEQFF TRBJ2-1 TRBV28 NA TRBD2
TGCGCCAGCAGCCCTCGACAGGGGGCCGTCAATGAGCAGTTCTTC CASSPRQGAVNEQFF TRBJ2-1 TRBV4-3 NA TRBD1
TGTGCCAGCAGCTTTGGACTAGCGGGTGACAATGAGCAGTTCTTC CASSFGLAGDNEQFF TRBJ2-1 TRBV6-5 NA TRBD2